This TCR beta chain came from a study of OX40 agonist ivuxolimab in advanced cancers. Study as a whole: Patients treated during dose escalation were battling hepatocellular carcinoma, melanoma, renal cell or head and neck cancer. Checkpoint inhibitors had been given previously to 35% to 50% of patients. Points from the study as a whole: At 0.1 to 3.0 mg/kg and by week 6, CD4+ and CD8+ T cells in the blood had expanded clonally.

Regarding this clone: Antigen unknown.

CDR3 length equals 17 residues. Germline lookup yields CDR1 SGHDN and CDR2 FVKESK. V was cut by 1 base and J by 3 bases, with 15 bases left in between. The protocol was immunoSEQ multiplex PCR, while the TCRdb copy is restricted to in-frame clones and leaves out a portion. The sample carries about 72,000 clones, approximately 81% recorded once. This TCR was sampled from an adult with an advanced solid tumor such as melanoma, head and neck, liver or kidney cancer. Sequencing was performed on CD4+ or CD8+ T cells sorted from blood, taken in a trial of the OX40 agonist ivuxolimab. The J gene is TRBJ2-2, the V gene TRBV14; TRBD1 is a possible D gene (7 bases). CDR3 amino acids: CASSQGGGGKDTGELFF. In DNA form, the CDR3 reads TGTGCCAGCAGCCAAGGAGGGGGCGGGAAGGACACCGGGGAGCTGTTTTTT.